The text below deals with one TCR beta chain. This clone was recorded a few times. Which antigen it targets is not known. The input lacks base qualities; no much larger clone sits a single base away. TCRbeta CDR3 regions were amplified from genomic DNA using the immunoSEQ Assay, a bias-controlled multiplex PCR. As for the authors' bioinformatics: Within the assay, amplification of reference gene primers was used to estimate how many nucleated cells each sample contained. To quantify the absolute abundance of each unique TCRbeta CDR3 rearrangement, sequence reads were collapsed and filtered. For each sample, productive Simpson clonality was calculated as the square root of Simpson's diversity index over productive rearrangements. In its TCRdb copy, this immuneACCESS table keeps in-frame sequences only and misses some clones. Where compared with another copy, unresolved V genes explain less than half of these, and the others have no known cause. V and J calls plus clone size are reproduced from that table; the DNA served to infer D and trimming. This sample holds 95,000 to 150,000 clones; 75% to 90% were observed only once. Roughly 29% of the sample goes to the ten largest clones.

Including cysteine and phenylalanine, the CDR3 has 14 amino acids. The entry retains the CDR3 DNA only, 42 bases that are in frame from base 1. Per the germline V gene (reference sequence), DFQATT is the CDR1 and SNEGSKA is the CDR2. V is reduced by 3 bases and J by 4 bases, leaving a spacing of 15 bases between them. This record comes from a study of blood T cell repertoires in COVID-19 (dated by TCRdb to the early 2020s). Looking at the study overall: Collaborator samples came from the United States, Italy and Spain and covered acute and convalescent phases of COVID-19. The samples were drawn from two sources: the first 160 participants of the ongoing ImmuneRACE study, and about 1,300 subjects contributed by 6 global collaborators. HLA class I and class II types, where available, came from metadata supplied by the sample provider rather than from assay-based typing. Deeply sampled blood TCRbeta repertoires from subjects exposed to, actively infected with, or recovered from COVID-19 were included in the dataset. The sample metadata nearly always contained a de-identified subject ID, COVID-19 status, age in years and sex. The prospective study material was composed of cDNA or gDNA derived from T cells, B-cell-depleted T cells, or PBMCs. A freely available public database, intended as a resource for researchers studying the immune response to SARS-CoV-2, is where the repertoires were released. General findings and caveats noted by the study authors: Clinical and demographic metadata were provided uncurated, with the amount varying by source and participant.

Collaborating institutions collected whole blood in K2EDTA tubes following their own protocols. Collaborator samples were shipped for TCRbeta analysis as frozen whole blood, isolated PBMCs, or DNA extracted from either sample type. The source is a woman in her sixties or seventies with acute or convalescent COVID-19. Sequencing was done on a sample of peripheral blood. Here the chain combines TRBV20-1 and TRBJ1-2; a tentative D match to TRBD1 spans 6 bases. The bases are TGCAGTGCTAGTATGGACAGTCCTCTCTATGGCTACACCTTC. It encodes CSASMDSPLYGYTF.